This TCR beta chain comes out of a study of shared clonotypes between healthy human individuals. Across the whole study: Each donor contributed plates that comprised three CD4 naive, three CD4 memory, two CD8 naive and one CD8 memory. Study-wide findings and caveats: Having only a few donors restricted how much genetic and exposure-history diversity was captured. Sharing across four donors was highest in naive CD4 (around 5%) and lowest in memory CD8 (around 0.4%).

V dropped 7 bases and J dropped 6 bases, with 9 bases sitting between them. The CDR3 is 10 residues long. Germline CDR1 SQVTM, CDR2 ANQGSEA. On this clone: Its antigen remains unknown.

TCRdb's copy holds only in-frame clones and misses some; the assay was immunoSEQ multiplex PCR. The sample contains under 650,000 clones, 95% to 97% of which appear only once. Sequenced material: naive CD4+ T cells sorted from blood. As for subset: CD45RA+ positively selected. The chain is built from TRBV29-1 and TRBJ1-2; D is undetermined. The sequence derives from a woman aged 25 to 39 in good health. The CDR3 coding sequence is TGCAGCGCCCACGGAAATGGCTACACCTTC. Residues: CSAHGNGYTF.